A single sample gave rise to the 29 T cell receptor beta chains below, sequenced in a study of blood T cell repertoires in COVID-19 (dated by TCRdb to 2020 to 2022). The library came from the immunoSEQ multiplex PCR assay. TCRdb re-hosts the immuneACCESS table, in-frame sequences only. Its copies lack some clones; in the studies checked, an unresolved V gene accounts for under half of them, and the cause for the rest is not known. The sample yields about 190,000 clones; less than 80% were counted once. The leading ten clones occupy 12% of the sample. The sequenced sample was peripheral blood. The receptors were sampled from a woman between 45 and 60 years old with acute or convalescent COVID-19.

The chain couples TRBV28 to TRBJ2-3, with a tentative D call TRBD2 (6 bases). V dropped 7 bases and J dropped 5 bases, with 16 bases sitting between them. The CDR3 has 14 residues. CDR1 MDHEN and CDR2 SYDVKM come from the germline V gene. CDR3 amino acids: CASNPAGIRDTQYF. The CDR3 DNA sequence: TGTGCCAGCAATCCCGCGGGGATCAGAGATACGCAGTATTTT.

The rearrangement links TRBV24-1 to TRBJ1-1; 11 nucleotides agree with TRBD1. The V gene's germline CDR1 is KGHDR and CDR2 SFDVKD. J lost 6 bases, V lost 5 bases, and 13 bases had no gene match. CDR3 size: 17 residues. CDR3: CATSGNPGQGGMSEAFF. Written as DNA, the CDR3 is TGTGCCACCAGTGGCAACCCGGGACAGGGGGGGATGTCTGAAGCTTTCTTT.

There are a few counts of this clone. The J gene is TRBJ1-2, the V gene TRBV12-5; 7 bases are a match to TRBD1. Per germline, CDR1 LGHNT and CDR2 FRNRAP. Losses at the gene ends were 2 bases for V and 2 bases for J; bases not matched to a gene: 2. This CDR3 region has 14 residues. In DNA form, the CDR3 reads TGTGCTAGTGGTTTGCAGGGGGTGAACTATGGCTACACCTTC. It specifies CASGLQGVNYGYTF.

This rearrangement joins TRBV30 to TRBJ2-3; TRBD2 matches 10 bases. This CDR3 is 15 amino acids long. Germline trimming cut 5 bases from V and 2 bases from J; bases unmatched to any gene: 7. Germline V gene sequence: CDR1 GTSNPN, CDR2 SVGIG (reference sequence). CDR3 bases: TGTGCCTGGGGTACCGGGACTAGCGTCACAGATACGCAGTATTTT. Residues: CAWGTGTSVTDTQYF.

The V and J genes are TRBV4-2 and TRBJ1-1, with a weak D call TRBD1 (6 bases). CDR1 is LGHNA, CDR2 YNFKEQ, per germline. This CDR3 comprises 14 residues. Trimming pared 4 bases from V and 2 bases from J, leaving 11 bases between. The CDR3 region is CASSLGGPNTEAFF. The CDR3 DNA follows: TGTGCCAGCAGCCTCGGGGGGCCTAACACTGAAGCTTTCTTT.

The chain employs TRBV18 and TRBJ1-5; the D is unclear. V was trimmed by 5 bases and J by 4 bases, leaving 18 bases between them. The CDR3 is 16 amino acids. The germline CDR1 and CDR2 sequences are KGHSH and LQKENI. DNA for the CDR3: TGTGCCAGCTCAGTCGGGATTCCGGGAACTAATCAGCCCCAGCATTTT. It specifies CASSVGIPGTNQPQHF. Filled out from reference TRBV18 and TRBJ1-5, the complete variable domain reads NAGVMQNPRHLVRRRGQEARLRCSPMKGHSHVYWYRQLPEEGLKFMVYLQKENIIDESGMPKERFSAEFPKEGPSILRIQQVVRGDSAAYFCASSVGIPGTNQPQHFGDGTRLSIL.

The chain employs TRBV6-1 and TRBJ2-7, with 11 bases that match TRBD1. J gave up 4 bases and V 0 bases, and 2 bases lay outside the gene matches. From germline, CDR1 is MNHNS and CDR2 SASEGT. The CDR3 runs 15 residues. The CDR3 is CASSEADRGQYEQYF. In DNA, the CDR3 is TGTGCCAGCAGTGAAGCGGACAGGGGGCAATACGAGCAGTACTTC.

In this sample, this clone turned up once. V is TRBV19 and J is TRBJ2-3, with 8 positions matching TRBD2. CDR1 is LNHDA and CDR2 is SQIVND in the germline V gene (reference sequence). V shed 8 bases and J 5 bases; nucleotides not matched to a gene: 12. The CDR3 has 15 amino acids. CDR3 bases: TGTGCCAGTTCCCCGGGGGCAGCGGGAGAAGATACGCAGTATTTT. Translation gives CASSPGAAGEDTQYF.

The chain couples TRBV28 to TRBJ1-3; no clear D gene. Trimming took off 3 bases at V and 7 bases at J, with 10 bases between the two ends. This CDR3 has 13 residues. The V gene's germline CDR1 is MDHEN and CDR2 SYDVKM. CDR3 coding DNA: TGTGCCAGCAGTTTGAGGAAGTTCAACACCATATATTTT. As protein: CASSLRKFNTIYF.

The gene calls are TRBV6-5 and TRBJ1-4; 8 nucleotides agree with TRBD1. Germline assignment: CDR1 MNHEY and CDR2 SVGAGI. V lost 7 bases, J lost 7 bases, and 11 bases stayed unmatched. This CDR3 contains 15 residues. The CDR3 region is CASTPLGTGGEKLFF. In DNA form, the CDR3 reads TGTGCCAGCACCCCATTGGGGACAGGTGGTGAAAAACTGTTTTTT.

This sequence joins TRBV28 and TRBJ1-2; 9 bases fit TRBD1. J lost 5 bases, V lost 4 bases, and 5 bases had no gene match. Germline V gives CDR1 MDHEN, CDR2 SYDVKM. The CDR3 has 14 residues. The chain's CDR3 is CASSWDRAAYGYTF. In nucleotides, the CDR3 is TGTGCCAGCAGTTGGGACAGGGCGGCTTATGGCTACACCTTC.

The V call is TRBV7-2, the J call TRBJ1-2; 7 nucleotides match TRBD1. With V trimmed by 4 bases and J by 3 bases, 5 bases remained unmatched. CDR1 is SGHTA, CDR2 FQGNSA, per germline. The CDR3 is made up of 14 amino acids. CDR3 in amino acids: CASSSRDSDYGYTF. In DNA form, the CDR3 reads TGTGCCAGCAGCTCCCGGGACAGTGACTATGGCTACACCTTC.

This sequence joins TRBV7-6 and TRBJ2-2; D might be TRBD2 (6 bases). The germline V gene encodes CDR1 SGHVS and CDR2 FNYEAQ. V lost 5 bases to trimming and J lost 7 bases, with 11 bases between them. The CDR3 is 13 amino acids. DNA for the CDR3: TGTGCCAGCAGCACTAGGAGGGACGGGGAGCTGTTTTTT. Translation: CASSTRRDGELFF.

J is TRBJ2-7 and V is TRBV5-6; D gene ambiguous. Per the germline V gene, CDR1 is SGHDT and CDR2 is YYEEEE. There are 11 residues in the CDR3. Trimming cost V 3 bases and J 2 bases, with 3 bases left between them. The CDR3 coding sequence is TGTGCCAGCAGCTCTCCCTACGAGCAGTACTTC. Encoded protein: CASSSPYEQYF.

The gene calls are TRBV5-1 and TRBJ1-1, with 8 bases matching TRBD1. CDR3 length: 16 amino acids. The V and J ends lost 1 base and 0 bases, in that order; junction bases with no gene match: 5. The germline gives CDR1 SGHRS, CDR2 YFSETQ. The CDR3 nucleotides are TGCGCCAGCAGCTTGACCTCAGGGGGCCTGAACACTGAAGCTTTCTTT. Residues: CASSLTSGGLNTEAFF.

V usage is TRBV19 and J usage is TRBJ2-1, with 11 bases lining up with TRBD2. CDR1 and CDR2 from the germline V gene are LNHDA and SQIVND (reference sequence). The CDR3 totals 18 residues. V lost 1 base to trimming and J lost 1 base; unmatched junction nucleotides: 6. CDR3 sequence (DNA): TGTGCCAGTAGTATAGGTCTAGCGGGAGGTATGTCCTACAATGAGCAGTTCTTC. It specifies CASSIGLAGGMSYNEQFF.

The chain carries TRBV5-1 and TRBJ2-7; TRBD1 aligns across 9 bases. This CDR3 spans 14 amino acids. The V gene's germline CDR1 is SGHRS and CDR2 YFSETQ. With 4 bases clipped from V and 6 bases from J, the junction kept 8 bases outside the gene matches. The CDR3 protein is CASSTLDRGREQYF. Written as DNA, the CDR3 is TGCGCCAGCAGCACACTGGACAGGGGCCGCGAGCAGTACTTC.

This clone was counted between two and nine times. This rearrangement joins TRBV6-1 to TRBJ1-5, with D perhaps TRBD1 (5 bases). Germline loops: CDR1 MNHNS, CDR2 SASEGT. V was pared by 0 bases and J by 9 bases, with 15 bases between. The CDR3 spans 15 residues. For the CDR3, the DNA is TGTGCCAGCAGTGAAGCAAGGGGAAAGGTTTGGCCCCAGCATTTT. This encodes CASSEARGKVWPQHF.

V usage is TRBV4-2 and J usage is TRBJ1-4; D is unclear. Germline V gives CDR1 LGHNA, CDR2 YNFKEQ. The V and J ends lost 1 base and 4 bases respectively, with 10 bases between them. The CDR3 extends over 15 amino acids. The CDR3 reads CASSQGDTDNEKLFF. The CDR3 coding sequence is TGTGCCAGCAGCCAAGGAGACACCGATAATGAAAAACTGTTTTTT.

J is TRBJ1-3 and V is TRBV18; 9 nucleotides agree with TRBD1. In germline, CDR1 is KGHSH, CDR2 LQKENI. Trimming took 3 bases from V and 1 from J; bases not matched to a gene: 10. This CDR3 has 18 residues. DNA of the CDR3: TGTGCCAGCTCACCGATACCGGGACAGGGTTCTTCTGGAAACACCATATATTTT. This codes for CASSPIPGQGSSGNTIYF. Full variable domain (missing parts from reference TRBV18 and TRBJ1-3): NAGVMQNPRHLVRRRGQEARLRCSPMKGHSHVYWYRQLPEEGLKFMVYLQKENIIDESGMPKERFSAEFPKEGPSILRIQQVVRGDSAAYFCASSPIPGQGSSGNTIYFGEGSWLTVV.

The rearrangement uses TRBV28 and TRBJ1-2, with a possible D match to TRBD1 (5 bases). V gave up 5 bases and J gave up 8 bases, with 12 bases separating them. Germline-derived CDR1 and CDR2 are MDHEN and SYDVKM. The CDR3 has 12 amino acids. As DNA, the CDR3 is TGTGCCAGCAGTAGGGGTTCCTTCGGCTACACCTTC. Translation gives CASSRGSFGYTF.

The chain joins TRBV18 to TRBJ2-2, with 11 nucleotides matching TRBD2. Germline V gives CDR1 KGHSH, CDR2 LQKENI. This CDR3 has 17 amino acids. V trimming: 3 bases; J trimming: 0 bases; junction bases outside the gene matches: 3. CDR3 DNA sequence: TGTGCCAGCTCACCTCAGACTAGCGGGACGAACACCGGGGAGCTGTTTTTT. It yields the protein CASSPQTSGTNTGELFF.

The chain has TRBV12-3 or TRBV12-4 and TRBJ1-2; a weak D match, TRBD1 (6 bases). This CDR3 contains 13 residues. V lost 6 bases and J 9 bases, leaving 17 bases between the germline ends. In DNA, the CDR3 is TGTGCCAGCAGCCCTGGGACACCGTCGCGCTACACCTTC. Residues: CASSPGTPSRYTF.

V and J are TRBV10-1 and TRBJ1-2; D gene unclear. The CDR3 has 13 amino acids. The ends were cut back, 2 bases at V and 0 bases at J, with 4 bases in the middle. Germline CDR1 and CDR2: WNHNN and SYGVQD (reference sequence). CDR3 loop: CASSERANYGYTF. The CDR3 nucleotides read TGCGCCAGCAGTGAGAGAGCTAACTATGGCTACACCTTC.

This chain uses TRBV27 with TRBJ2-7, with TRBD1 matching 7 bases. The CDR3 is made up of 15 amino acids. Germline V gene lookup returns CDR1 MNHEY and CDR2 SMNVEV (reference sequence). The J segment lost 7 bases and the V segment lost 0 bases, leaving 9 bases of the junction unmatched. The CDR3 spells CASSLSWQGVGEQYF. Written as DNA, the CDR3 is TGTGCCAGCAGTTTATCGTGGCAGGGGGTTGGAGAGCAGTACTTC.

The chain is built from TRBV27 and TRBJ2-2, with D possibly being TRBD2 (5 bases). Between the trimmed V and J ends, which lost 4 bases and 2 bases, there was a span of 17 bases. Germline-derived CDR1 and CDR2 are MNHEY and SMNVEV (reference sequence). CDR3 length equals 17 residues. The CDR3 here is CASSSAGIRYNTGELFF. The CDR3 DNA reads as TGTGCCAGCAGTTCGGCGGGTATACGGTACAACACCGGGGAGCTGTTTTTT.

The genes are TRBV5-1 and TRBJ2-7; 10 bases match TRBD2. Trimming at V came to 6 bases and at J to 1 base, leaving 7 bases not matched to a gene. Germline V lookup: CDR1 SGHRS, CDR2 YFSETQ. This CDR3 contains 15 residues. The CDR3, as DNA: TGCGCCAGCACCCTGGGGACTAGCGCTTCCTACGAGCAGTACTTC. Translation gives CASTLGTSASYEQYF.

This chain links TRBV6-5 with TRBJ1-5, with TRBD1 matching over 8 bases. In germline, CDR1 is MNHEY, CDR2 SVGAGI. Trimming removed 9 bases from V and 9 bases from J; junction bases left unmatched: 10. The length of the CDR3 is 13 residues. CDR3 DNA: TGTGCCAGTCACAGGGGGATCGAGGGGCCCCAGCATTTT. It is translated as CASHRGIEGPQHF.

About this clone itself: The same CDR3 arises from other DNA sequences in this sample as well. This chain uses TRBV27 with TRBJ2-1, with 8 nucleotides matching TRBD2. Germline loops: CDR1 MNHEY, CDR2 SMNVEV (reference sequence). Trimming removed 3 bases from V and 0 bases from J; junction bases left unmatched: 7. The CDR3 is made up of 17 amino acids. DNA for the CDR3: TGTGCCAGCAGTTTCCTGGGGCTAGCGGGCTCCTACAATGAGCAGTTCTTC. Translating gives CASSFLGLAGSYNEQFF.